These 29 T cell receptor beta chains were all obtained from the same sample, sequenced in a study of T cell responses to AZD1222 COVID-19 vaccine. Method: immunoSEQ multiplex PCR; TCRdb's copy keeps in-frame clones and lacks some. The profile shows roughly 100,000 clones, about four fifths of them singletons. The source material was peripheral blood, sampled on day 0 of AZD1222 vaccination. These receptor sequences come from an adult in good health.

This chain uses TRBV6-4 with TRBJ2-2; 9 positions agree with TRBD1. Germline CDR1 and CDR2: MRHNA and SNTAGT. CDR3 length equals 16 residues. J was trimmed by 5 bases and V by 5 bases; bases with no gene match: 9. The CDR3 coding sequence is TGTGCCAGCAGTCCCAATCGACAGGGGGTTACCGGGGAGCTGTTTTTT. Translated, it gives CASSPNRQGVTGELFF.

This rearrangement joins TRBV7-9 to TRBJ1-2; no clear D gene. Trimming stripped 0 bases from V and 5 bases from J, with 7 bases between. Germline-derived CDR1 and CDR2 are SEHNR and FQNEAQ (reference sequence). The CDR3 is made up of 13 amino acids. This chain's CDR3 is CASSLAAAYGYTF. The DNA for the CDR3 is TGTGCCAGCAGCTTAGCGGCAGCGTATGGCTACACCTTC.

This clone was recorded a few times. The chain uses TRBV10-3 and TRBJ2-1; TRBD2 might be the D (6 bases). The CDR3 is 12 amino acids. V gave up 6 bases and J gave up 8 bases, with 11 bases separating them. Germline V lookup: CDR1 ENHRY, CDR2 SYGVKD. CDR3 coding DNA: TGTGCCATCAGGGACTACCATCATGAGCAGTTCTTC. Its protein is CAIRDYHHEQFF.

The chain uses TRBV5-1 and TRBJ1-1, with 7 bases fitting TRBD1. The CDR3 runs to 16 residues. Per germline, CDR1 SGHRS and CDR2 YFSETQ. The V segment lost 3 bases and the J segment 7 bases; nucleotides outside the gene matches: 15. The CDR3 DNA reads TGCGCCAGCAGCTACCTGTTTTCCGGGACAGATATTGAAGCTTTCTTT. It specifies CASSYLFSGTDIEAFF.

The DNA of the CDR3 is TGTGCCAGCAGTTTTGGGGGGACTGTGAGTTACGAGCAGTACTTC. Translating it yields CASSFGGTVSYEQYF. The chain uses TRBV2 and TRBJ2-7; the D gene is possibly TRBD2 (6 bases). The germline gives CDR1 SNHLY, CDR2 FYNNEI. The germline V and J ends were trimmed by 5 bases and 4 bases, with 18 bases remaining between them. The CDR3 has 15 amino acids.

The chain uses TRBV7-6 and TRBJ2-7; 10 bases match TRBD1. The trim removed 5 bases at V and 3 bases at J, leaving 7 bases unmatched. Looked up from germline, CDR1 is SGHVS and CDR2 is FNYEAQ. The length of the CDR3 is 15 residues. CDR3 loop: CASSPGQGKLYEQYF. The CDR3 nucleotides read TGTGCCAGCAGCCCGGGACAGGGGAAACTCTACGAGCAGTACTTC.

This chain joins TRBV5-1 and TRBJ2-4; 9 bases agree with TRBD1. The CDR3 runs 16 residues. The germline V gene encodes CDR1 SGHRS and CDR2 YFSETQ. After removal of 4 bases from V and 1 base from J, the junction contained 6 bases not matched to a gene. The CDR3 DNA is TGCGCCAGCAGCCCGGGGACAGGGACGGCCAAAAACATTCAGTACTTC. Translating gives CASSPGTGTAKNIQYF.

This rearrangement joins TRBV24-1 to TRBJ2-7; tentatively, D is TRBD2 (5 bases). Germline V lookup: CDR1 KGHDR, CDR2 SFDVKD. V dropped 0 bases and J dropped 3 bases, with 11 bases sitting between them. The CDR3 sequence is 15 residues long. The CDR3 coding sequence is TGTGCCACCAGTGATTTGCGAGGGCGTCTCTACGAGCAGTACTTC. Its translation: CATSDLRGRLYEQYF.

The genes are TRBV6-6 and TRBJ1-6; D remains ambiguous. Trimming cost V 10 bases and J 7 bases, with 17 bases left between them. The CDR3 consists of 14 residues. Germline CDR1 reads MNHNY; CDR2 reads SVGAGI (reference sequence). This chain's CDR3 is CATRSRTNNSPLHF. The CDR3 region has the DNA TGTGCCACCCGCTCGAGGACCAACAATTCACCCCTCCACTTT.

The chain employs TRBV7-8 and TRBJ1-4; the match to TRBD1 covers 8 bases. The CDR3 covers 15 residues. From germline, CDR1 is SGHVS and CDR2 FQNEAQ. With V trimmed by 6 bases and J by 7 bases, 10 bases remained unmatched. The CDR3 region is CASSPTGAAGEKLFF. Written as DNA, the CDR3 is TGTGCCAGCAGTCCGACAGGGGCCGCGGGTGAAAAACTGTTTTTT.

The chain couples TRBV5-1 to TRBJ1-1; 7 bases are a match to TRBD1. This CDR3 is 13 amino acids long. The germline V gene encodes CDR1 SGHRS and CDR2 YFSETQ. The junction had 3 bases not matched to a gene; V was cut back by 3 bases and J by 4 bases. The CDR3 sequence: CASSSGQSTEAFF. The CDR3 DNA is TGCGCCAGCAGCTCGGGACAGAGCACTGAAGCTTTCTTT.

CDR3 sequence: CASSVRDRWTEAFF. CDR3 DNA sequence: TGTGCCAGCAGCGTACGGGACAGGTGGACTGAAGCTTTCTTT. The rearrangement links TRBV9 to TRBJ1-1, with TRBD1 matching 8 bases. V shed 1 base and J 5 bases; nucleotides not matched to a gene: 4. This CDR3 contains 14 residues. Germline V gene lookup returns CDR1 SGDLS and CDR2 YYNGEE.

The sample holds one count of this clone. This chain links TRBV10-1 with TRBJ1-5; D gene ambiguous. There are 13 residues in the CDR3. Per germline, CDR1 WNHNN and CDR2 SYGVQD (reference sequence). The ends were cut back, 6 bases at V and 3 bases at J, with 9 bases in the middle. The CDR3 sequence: CASSVSPNQPQHF. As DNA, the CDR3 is TGCGCCAGCAGCGTGTCCCCCAATCAGCCCCAGCATTTT.

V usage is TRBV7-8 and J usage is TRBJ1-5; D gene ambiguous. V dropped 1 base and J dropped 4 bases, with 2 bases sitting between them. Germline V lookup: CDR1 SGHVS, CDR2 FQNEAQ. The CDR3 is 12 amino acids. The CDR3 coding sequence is TGTGCCAGCAGCTTAGGGAATCAGCCCCAGCATTTT. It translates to CASSLGNQPQHF.

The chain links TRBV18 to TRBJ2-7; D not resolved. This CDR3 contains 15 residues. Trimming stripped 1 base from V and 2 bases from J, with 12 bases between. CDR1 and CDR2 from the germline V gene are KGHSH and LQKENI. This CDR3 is CASSPLQSLAYEQYF. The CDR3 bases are TGTGCCAGCTCACCACTACAGAGCCTAGCCTACGAGCAGTACTTC.

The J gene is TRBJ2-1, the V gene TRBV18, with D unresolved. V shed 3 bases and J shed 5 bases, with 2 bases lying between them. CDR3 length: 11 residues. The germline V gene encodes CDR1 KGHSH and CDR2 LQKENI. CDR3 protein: CASSPNNEQFF. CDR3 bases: TGTGCCAGCTCACCGAACAATGAGCAGTTCTTC.

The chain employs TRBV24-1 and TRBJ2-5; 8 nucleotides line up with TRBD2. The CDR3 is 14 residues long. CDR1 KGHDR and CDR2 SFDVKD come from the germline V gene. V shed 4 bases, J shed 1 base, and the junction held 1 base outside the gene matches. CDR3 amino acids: CATSDGGGQETQYF. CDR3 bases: TGTGCCACCAGTGACGGGGGGGGCCAAGAGACCCAGTACTTC.

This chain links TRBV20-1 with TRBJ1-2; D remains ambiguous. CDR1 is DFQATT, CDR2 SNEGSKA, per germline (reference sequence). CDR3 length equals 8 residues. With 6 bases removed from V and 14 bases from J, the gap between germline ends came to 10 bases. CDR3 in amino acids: CSATTGTF. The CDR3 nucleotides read TGCAGTGCCACAACGGGAACCTTC.

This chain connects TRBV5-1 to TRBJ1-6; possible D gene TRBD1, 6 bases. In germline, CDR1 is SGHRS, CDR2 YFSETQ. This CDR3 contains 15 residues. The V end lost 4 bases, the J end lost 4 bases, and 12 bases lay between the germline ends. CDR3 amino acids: CASSVGQTYNSPLHF. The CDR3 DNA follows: TGCGCCAGCAGCGTCGGACAGACGTATAATTCACCCCTCCACTTT.

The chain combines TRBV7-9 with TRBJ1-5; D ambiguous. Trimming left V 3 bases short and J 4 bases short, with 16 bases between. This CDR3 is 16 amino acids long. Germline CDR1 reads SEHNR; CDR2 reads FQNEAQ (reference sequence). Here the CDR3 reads CASSFLDAGENQPQHF. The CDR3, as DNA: TGTGCCAGCAGCTTTCTCGATGCTGGGGAAAATCAGCCCCAGCATTTT.

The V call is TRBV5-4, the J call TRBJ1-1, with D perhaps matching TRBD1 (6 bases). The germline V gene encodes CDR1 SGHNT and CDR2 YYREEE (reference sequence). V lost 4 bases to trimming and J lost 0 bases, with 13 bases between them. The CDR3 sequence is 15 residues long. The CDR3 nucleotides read TGTGCCAGCAGCCCCCAACAGGGCGTGAACACTGAAGCTTTCTTT. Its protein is CASSPQQGVNTEAFF. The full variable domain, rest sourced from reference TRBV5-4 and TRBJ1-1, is ETGVTQSPTHLIKTRGQQVTLRCSSQSGHNTVSWYQQALGQGPQFIFQYYREEENGRGNFPPRFSGLQFPNYSSELNVNALELDDSALYLCASSPQQGVNTEAFFGQGTRLTVV.

In DNA, the CDR3 is TGTGCCAGCAGCGCTCCGGGACAGGCTTTTAACACTGAAGCTTTCTTT. It translates to CASSAPGQAFNTEAFF. V gene TRBV7-9 combines with J gene TRBJ1-1, with TRBD1 matching 8 bases. Germline V gene sequence: CDR1 SEHNR, CDR2 FQNEAQ (reference sequence). Germline trimming cut 5 bases from V and 2 bases from J; bases unmatched to any gene: 10. CDR3 length equals 16 residues.

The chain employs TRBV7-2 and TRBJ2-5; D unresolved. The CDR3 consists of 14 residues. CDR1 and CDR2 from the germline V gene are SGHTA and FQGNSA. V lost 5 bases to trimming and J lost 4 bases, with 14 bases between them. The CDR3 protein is CASSPQIKSETQYF. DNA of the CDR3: TGTGCCAGCAGCCCGCAAATTAAATCAGAGACCCAGTACTTC.

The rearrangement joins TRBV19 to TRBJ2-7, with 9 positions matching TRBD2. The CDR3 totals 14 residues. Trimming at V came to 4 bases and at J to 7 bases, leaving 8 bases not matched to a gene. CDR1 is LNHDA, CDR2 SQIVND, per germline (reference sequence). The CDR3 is CASSRNSGGREQYF. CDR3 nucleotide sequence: TGTGCCAGTAGTAGAAACAGCGGGGGGCGTGAGCAGTACTTC.

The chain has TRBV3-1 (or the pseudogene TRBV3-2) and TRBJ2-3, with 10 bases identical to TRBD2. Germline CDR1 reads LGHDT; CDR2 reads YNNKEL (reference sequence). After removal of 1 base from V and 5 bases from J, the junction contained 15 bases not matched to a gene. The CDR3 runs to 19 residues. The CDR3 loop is CASSQAAPQRGGIRDTQYF. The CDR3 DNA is TGTGCCAGCAGCCAAGCCGCTCCCCAGCGGGGGGGAATCAGAGATACGCAGTATTTT.

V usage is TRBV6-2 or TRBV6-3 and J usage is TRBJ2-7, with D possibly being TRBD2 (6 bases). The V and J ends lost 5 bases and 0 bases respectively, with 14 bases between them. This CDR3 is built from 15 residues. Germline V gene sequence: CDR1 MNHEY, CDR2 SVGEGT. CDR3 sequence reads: CASSPRRGGSYEQYF. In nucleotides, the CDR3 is TGTGCCAGCAGTCCCCGAAGGGGAGGCTCCTACGAGCAGTACTTC.

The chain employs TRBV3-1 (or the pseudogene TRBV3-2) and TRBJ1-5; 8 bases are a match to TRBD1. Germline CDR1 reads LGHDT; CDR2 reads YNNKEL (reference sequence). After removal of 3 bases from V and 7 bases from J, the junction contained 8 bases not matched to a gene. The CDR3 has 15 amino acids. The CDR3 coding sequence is TGTGCCAGCAGCCAGGGACAGGCTTCGGAGCAGCCCCAGCATTTT. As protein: CASSQGQASEQPQHF.

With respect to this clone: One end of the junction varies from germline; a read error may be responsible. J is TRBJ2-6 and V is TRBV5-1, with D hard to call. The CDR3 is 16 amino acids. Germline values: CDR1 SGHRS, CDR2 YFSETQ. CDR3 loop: CASSLHAVTGSNVLTF. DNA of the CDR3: TGCGCCAGCAGCTTGCATGCAGTGACTGGGTCCAACGTCCTGACTTTC.

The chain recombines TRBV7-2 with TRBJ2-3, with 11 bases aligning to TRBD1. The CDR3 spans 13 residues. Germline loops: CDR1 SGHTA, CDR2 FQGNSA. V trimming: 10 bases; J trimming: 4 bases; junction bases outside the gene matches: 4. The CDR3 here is CATQGQGADTQYF. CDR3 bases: TGTGCCACACAGGGACAGGGGGCAGATACGCAGTATTTT.